The 9 T cell receptor beta chains below were found in one sample sequenced in a study of blood T cell repertoires in COVID-19. The assay was immunoSEQ multiplex PCR, and TCRdb's table has in-frame clones only and misses some. Here the sample spans around 330,000 clones, approximately 81% being singletons. Sequenced: PBMCs or T cells enriched from blood (not recorded which). The receptors shown here come from a woman aged 25 to 39 who had been exposed to COVID-19.

This chain joins TRBV7-9 and TRBJ2-7, with 8 bases matching TRBD1. The V gene end was trimmed by 2 bases and the J gene end by 3 bases; junction bases not matched to a gene: 3. This CDR3 spans 14 amino acids. Germline lookup yields CDR1 SEHNR and CDR2 FQNEAQ (reference sequence). In DNA, the CDR3 is TGTGCCAGCAGCTTACAGGGGGCTGTCTACGAGCAGTACTTC. Translating it yields CASSLQGAVYEQYF.

The gene calls are TRBV7-2 and TRBJ1-2; D is perhaps TRBD1 (6 bases). In germline, CDR1 is SGHTA, CDR2 FQGNSA. V lost 5 bases and J lost 8, with 18 bases in between. CDR3 length equals 14 residues. Written as DNA, the CDR3 is TGTGCCAGCAGCATCTTGATCAGGGGTGGGGGCTACACCTTC. Translation: CASSILIRGGGYTF.

The chain employs TRBV7-6 and TRBJ1-6; the match to TRBD1 covers 9 bases. CDR1 is SGHVS, CDR2 FNYEAQ, per germline. The CDR3 consists of 14 residues. V dropped 3 bases and J dropped 9; count of bases not matched to a gene: 3. The CDR3 protein is CASSLGTGFSPLHF. CDR3 coding DNA: TGTGCCAGCAGCTTGGGGACAGGGTTTTCACCCCTCCACTTT. The whole variable domain, filled in from reference TRBV7-6 and TRBJ1-6, reads GAGVSQSPRYKVTKRGQDVALRCDPISGHVSLYWYRQALGQGPEFLTYFNYEAQQDKSGLPNDRFSAERPEGSISTLTIQRTEQRDSAMYRCASSLGTGFSPLHFGNGTRLTVT.

The chain is built from TRBV7-9 and TRBJ2-7; D unresolved. Germline V gene data show CDR1 as SEHNR and CDR2 as FQNEAQ (reference sequence). V lost 0 bases, J lost 4 bases, and 7 bases lay in between. CDR3 length equals 13 residues. The CDR3 sequence: CASSLAWPYEQYF. The DNA of the CDR3 is TGTGCCAGCAGCTTAGCCTGGCCTTACGAGCAGTACTTC.

This chain links TRBV14 with TRBJ2-5, with 10 bases matching TRBD2. Germline V CDR1 and CDR2: SGHDN, FVKESK. The length of the CDR3 is 18 residues. The V gene end was trimmed by 0 bases and the J gene end by 4 bases; junction bases not matched to a gene: 11. The DNA of the CDR3 is TGTGCCAGCAGCCAAGATTTGGGTGGTTTAGCGGGAGGAGAGACCCAGTACTTC. The encoded protein is CASSQDLGGLAGGETQYF.

The chain links TRBV4-3 to TRBJ2-3; 14 bases are shared with TRBD2. The CDR3 runs 20 residues. The germline V gene has CDR1 LGHNA and CDR2 YSLEER. With 3 bases clipped from V and 7 bases from J, the junction kept 18 bases outside the gene matches. CDR3 amino acids: CASSQERTSGGRSVMYTQYF. The CDR3, as DNA: TGCGCCAGCAGCCAGGAAAGGACTAGCGGGGGGAGGTCAGTCATGTATACGCAGTATTTT.

The rearrangement uses TRBV5-8 and TRBJ2-1, with 12 bases fitting TRBD2. Unmatched junction bases numbered 2, after V lost 2 bases and J lost 5 bases. This CDR3 region has 15 residues. CDR1 SGHTS and CDR2 YDEGEE come from the germline V gene. The CDR3 loop is CASSLLAGGHNEQFF. CDR3 sequence (DNA): TGTGCCAGCAGCTTACTAGCGGGGGGACACAATGAGCAGTTCTTC.

This clone was seen once. V usage is TRBV3-1 (or the pseudogene TRBV3-2) and J usage is TRBJ1-1; D perhaps matches TRBD1 (6 bases). Trimming took 2 bases from V and 2 from J, leaving 12 bases between them. Germline lookup yields CDR1 LGHDT and CDR2 YNNKEL (reference sequence). The CDR3 contains 15 residues. The CDR3 bases are TGTGCCAGCAGCCAATCGGGACAAGTTAACACTGAAGCTTTCTTT. Translated, it gives CASSQSGQVNTEAFF.

This clone was counted once. The J gene is TRBJ1-2, the V gene TRBV12-3 or TRBV12-4, with a tentative D call TRBD1 (5 bases). Trimming left V 11 bases short and J 2 bases short, with 15 bases between. The length of the CDR3 is 13 residues. The CDR3 DNA sequence: TGTGCCTCCAAAGACGACAGCAACTATGGCTACACCTTC. Residues: CASKDDSNYGYTF.